This is a list of T cell receptor beta chains from one sample in a study of CD8+CD57+ T cells in acquired aplastic anemia. TCRdb re-derived calls from the reads in MiXCR, one entry per CDR3 protein. The table lists a few hundred thousand distinct CDR3 sequences, 45% to 65% of them singletons, with roughly 8% in the top ten. Sequenced input: sorted CD4+, CD8+, or CD8+CD57+ T cells (not recorded which) from PBMCs. Receptors originate from a human donor with severe aplastic anemia or a healthy control (not recorded which). The CDR3 runs from the conserved cysteine through the conserved F or W. D genes are given only for firm matches. Expanded clones are given a class, and other clones once, few, many or no size at all.

TRBV2	TRBJ2-2	NA	many	TGTGCCAGCAGTGAAGACACCGGGGAGCTGTTTTTT	CASSEDTGELFF
TRBV24-1	TRBJ2-3	NA	NA	TGTGCCACCGGTGATCCCGTATTGGATACGCAGTATTTT	CATGDPVLDTQYF
TRBV15	TRBJ1-6	NA	NA	TGTGCCACCAGCAGAGTTGTCGGTAATTCACCCCTCCACTTT	CATSRVVGNSPLHF
TRBV5-1	TRBJ1-2	NA	many	TGCGCCAGCAGCTCTGGCTCATATGGCTACACCTTC	CASSSGSYGYTF
TRBV24-1	TRBJ2-1	TRBD2	few	TGTGCCACCAGTAGCGGGGCCCGCTCCTACAATGAGCAGTTCTTC	CATSSGARSYNEQFF
TRBV7-2	TRBJ1-2	NA	NA	TGTGCCAGCAGTTGGGGAAACTATGGCTACACCTTC	CASSWGNYGYTF
TRBV7-9	TRBJ1-4	NA	few	TGTGCCAGCAGCTCCCCGCGCGGAAGCGAGGCTAATGAAAAACTGTTTTTT	CASSSPRGSEANEKLFF
TRBV20-1	TRBJ2-3	TRBD2	many	TGCAGTGCTATGCCGGGACTAGCTGTAAGGGATACGCAGTATTTT	CSAMPGLAVRDTQYF
TRBV20-1	TRBJ2-7	TRBD2	NA	TGCAGTGCTAGTCAGGGGACTAGGGCCTACGAGCAGTACTTC	CSASQGTRAYEQYF
TRBV20-1	TRBJ2-5	TRBD2	NA	TGCAGTGCTAGAGATCATGCCGGTGCTAGCGGGGGCAAATTCGGAGAGACCCAGTACTTC	CSARDHAGASGGKFGETQYF
TRBV3-1	TRBJ1-6	NA	many	TGTGCCAGCAGACGGACACGAAGCTCCTATAATTCACCCCTCCACTTT	CASRRTRSSYNSPLHF